The sequence of this TCR beta chain was determined in a study of T cell changes during pregnancy in multiple sclerosis. The V gene end was trimmed by 0 bases and the J gene end by 2 bases; junction bases not matched to a gene: 7. CDR1 and CDR2 (germline): GTSNPN, SVGIG (reference sequence). This CDR3 is 15 amino acids long. The table lists this clone with a count of one. Other DNA sequences from this sample encode an identical CDR3 as well. Profiling relied on immunoSEQ multiplex PCR, and the TCRdb table lists in-frame clones only, not all of them. The data contain about 56,000 clones, 92% of them singletons.

The source was CD4+ T cells from peripheral blood mononuclear cells, collected in the second trimester of pregnancy. This clonotype was obtained from a female donor with multiple sclerosis, enrolled in a pregnancy study. This rearrangement joins TRBV30 to TRBJ2-7; 7 bases map to TRBD2. DNA of the CDR3: TGTGCCTGGAGTGTAGGGGACGGGGGGACCTACGAGCAGTACTTC. Its translation: CAWSVGDGGTYEQYF.